This TCR beta chain was identified in a study of cytomegalovirus exposure and HLA in healthy donors. Germline CDR1 is SGHAT and CDR2 is FQNNGV. CDR3 length equals 14 residues. The V end lost 7 bases, the J end lost 1 base, and 13 bases lay between the germline ends. Findings and caveats of the study: There were some public TCRs occurring in many donors, but most TCR sequences were rare. TCR beta V segments were, for the most part, productive about 87% or about 30% of the time in an earlier analysis. Common viral pathogens (according to a later analysis) appeared linked to several of the most significant clusters.

The PCR contained 60 Vbeta and 13 Jbeta primers. Produced via immunoSEQ multiplex PCR; TCRdb's table is partial and in-frame only. The table lists some 170,000 clones, around 80% of them singletons. This clone was seen just once. As yet, its antigen is unknown. The chain couples TRBV11-2 to TRBJ1-1; weak D call: TRBD1 (6 bases). The receptor was derived from a girl aged 10-17 years in good health and CMV-seropositive. The sequencing sample was made of PBMCs. DNA of the CDR3: TGTGCCAGCACCCGAGGGGGGGCGAACACTGAAGCTTTCTTT. Its protein is CASTRGGANTEAFF.